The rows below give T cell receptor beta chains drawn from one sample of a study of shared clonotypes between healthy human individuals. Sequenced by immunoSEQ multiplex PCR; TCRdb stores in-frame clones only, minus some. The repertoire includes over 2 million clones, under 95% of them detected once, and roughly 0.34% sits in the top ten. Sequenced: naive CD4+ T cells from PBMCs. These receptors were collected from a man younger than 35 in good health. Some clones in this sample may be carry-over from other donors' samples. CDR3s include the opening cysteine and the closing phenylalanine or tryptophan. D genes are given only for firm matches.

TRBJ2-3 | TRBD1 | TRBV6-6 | CASTPGQGITDTQYF | TGTGCCAGCACCCCGGGACAGGGTATCACAGATACGCAGTATTTT
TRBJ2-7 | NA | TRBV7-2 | CASSLGVGRNEQYF | TGTGCCAGCAGCTTAGGGGTGGGACGCAACGAGCAGTACTTC
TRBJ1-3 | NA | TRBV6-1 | CASSEILSGNTIYF | TGTGCCAGCAGTGAGATTCTCTCTGGAAACACCATATATTTT
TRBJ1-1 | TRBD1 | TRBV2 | CASSANGQGKTEAFF | TGTGCCAGCAGCGCCAACGGACAGGGGAAGACTGAAGCTTTCTTT
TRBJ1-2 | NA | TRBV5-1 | CASSLDSYTYGYTF | TGCGCCAGCAGCTTGGACTCGTACACCTATGGCTACACCTTC
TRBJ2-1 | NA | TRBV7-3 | CASSLGQVWGDNEQFF | TGTGCCAGCAGCTTAGGTCAAGTTTGGGGTGACAATGAGCAGTTCTTC
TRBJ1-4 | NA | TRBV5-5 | CASSLDRVYEKLFF | TGTGCCAGCAGCTTGGACAGGGTGTATGAAAAACTGTTTTTT
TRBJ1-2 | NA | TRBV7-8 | CASSTLTGTAYGYTF | TGTGCCAGCAGCACCCTCACGGGGACGGCCTATGGCTACACCTTC
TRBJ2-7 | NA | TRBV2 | CASSREGDEYF | TGTGCCAGCAGTAGGGAGGGGGACGAGTACTTC
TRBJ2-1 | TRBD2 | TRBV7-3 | CASSPPTSGANEQFF | TGTGCCAGCAGCCCGCCGACTAGCGGGGCCAATGAGCAGTTCTTC
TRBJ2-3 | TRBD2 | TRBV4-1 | CASSQGRLARGTDTQYF | TGCGCCAGCAGCCAGGGTCGACTAGCGAGGGGCACAGATACGCAGTATTTT
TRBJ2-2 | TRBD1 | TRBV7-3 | CASSFGTGGGELFF | TGTGCCAGCAGCTTCGGGACAGGGGGCGGGGAGCTGTTTTTT
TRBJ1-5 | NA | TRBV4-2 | CASSQDPGSRSNQPQHF | TGTGCCAGCAGCCAAGATCCTGGGAGCCGAAGCAATCAGCCCCAGCATTTT
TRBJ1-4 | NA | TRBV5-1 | CASSREQRSNEKLFF | TGCGCCAGCAGCCGGGAACAGAGATCTAATGAAAAACTGTTTTTT
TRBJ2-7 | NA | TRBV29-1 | CSVGAQPYEQYF | TGCAGCGTTGGTGCCCAGCCCTACGAGCAGTACTTC
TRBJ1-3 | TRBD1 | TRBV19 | CASAADRGAGNTIYF | TGTGCCAGTGCCGCGGACAGGGGAGCTGGAAACACCATATATTTT
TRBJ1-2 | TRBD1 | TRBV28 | CASSSGGGNYGYTF | TGTGCCAGCAGTTCAGGGGGTGGGAACTATGGCTACACCTTC
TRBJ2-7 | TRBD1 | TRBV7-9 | CASSPPTGQGFTEQYF | TGTGCCAGCAGCCCACCAACCGGACAGGGATTCACTGAGCAGTACTTC
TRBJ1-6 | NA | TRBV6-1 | CASSSRDTGRALHF | TGTGCCAGCAGCAGCCGGGACACAGGTCGGGCCCTCCACTTT
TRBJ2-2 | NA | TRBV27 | CASTKYPPNTGELFF | TGTGCCAGCACCAAATACCCACCGAACACCGGGGAGCTGTTTTTT
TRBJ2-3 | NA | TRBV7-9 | CASSLALLESTDTQYF | TGTGCCAGCAGCTTAGCGCTACTTGAAAGCACAGATACGCAGTATTTT
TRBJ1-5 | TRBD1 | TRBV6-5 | CASSPDRSNQPQHF | TGTGCCAGCAGCCCGGACAGGTCTAATCAGCCCCAGCATTTT
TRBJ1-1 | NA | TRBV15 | CATSGRGRGGTEAFF | TGTGCCACCAGCGGAAGGGGACGAGGGGGCACTGAAGCTTTCTTT
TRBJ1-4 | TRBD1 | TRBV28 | CASRSQGAGHEKLFF | TGTGCCAGCAGATCACAGGGGGCCGGACATGAAAAACTGTTTTTT